This passage covers 13 T cell receptor beta chains from one sample sequenced in a study of Ad26.COV2.S vaccination and SARS-CoV-2 variants. Stated treatment: around 19 received Ad26.COV2.S at low or high dose, single or two shots; roughly five received placebo; per-sample allocation not given. It was on day 63 after the first vaccine or placebo injection that samples were taken. Sequencing used immunoSEQ multiplex PCR; TCRdb keeps in-frame clones, though not all of them. The sample carries hundreds of thousands of clones, more than 85% recorded once. The input for sequencing was peripheral blood, taken in a trial of Ad26.COV2.S vaccine versus placebo. Receptor source: a person aged 18 to 59 who received the Ad26.COV2.S COVID-19 vaccine or a placebo.

The chain combines TRBV6-5 with TRBJ2-1; TRBD1 might be the D (6 bases). Germline CDR1 and CDR2: MNHEY and SVGAGI. The CDR3 consists of 15 residues. V dropped 6 bases and J dropped 2 bases, with 14 bases sitting between them. The CDR3 spells CASRYRANTYNEQFF. The CDR3 nucleotides are TGTGCCAGCAGATACAGGGCTAATACCTACAATGAGCAGTTCTTC.

This clone was found once. The rearrangement links TRBV9 to TRBJ2-5; perhaps D is TRBD1 or TRBD2 (5 bases each). The CDR3 covers 15 residues. V lost 0 bases, J lost 4 bases, and 13 bases lay in between. Germline V lookup: CDR1 SGDLS, CDR2 YYNGEE. The CDR3 is CASSVVGVEGETQYF. CDR3 sequence (DNA): TGTGCCAGCAGCGTAGTGGGGGTTGAAGGAGAGACCCAGTACTTC.

This clone was recorded only once. V gene TRBV28 combines with J gene TRBJ1-5, with D unclear. V was trimmed by 5 bases and J by 0 bases, leaving 14 bases between them. The V gene's germline CDR1 is MDHEN and CDR2 SYDVKM. The CDR3 has 16 residues. The CDR3 DNA reads TGTGCCAGCAGTATCAAGACGGGATATAGCAATCAGCCCCAGCATTTT. It codes for CASSIKTGYSNQPQHF.

This rearrangement joins TRBV5-1 to TRBJ2-7; 7 bases match TRBD1. The CDR3 consists of 16 residues. V was pared by 3 bases and J by 2 bases, with 11 bases of the junction left unmatched. Germline V gives CDR1 SGHRS, CDR2 YFSETQ. The CDR3 region is CASSYSPGQPTYEQYF. The CDR3 DNA sequence: TGCGCCAGCAGCTACTCTCCGGGACAGCCCACCTACGAGCAGTACTTC.

This rearrangement joins TRBV4-3 to TRBJ1-4; TRBD1 matches 7 bases. The V segment lost 0 bases and the J segment 5 bases; nucleotides outside the gene matches: 3. Germline CDR1 is LGHNA and CDR2 is YSLEER. The CDR3 runs 15 residues. Here the CDR3 DNA reads TGCGCCAGCAGCCAAGACCAGGGGGTGAATGAAAAACTGTTTTTT. This translates into CASSQDQGVNEKLFF.

The chain has TRBV6-5 and TRBJ1-3; D not certain. The V gene's germline CDR1 is MNHEY and CDR2 SVGAGI. This CDR3 contains 12 residues. Between the trimmed V and J ends, which lost 9 bases and 4 bases, there was a span of 10 bases. The CDR3 loop is CASRGWGNTIYF. Written as DNA, the CDR3 is TGTGCCAGTCGGGGTTGGGGAAACACCATATATTTT.

The gene calls are TRBV6-5 and TRBJ2-3; 9 nucleotides align to TRBD1. The junction had 9 bases not matched to a gene; V was cut back by 6 bases and J by 5 bases. From germline, CDR1 is MNHEY and CDR2 SVGAGI. There are 15 residues in the CDR3. This CDR3 reads CASRRTGASVDTQYF. CDR3 DNA: TGTGCCAGCAGAAGGACAGGGGCGAGCGTAGATACGCAGTATTTT.

This clone was counted a few times. The chain joins TRBV5-5 to TRBJ1-6; 7 positions agree with TRBD1. The CDR3 consists of 16 residues. Losses at the gene ends were 3 bases for V and 5 bases for J; bases not matched to a gene: 8. Germline CDR1 SGHKS, CDR2 YYEKEE (reference sequence). The CDR3 DNA sequence: TGTGCCAGCAGCTGGTCCGGGACAGCTAATAATTCACCCCTCCACTTT. This sequence encodes CASSWSGTANNSPLHF.

The rearrangement joins TRBV10-2 to TRBJ2-2; the D is unclear. The V gene lost 4 bases and the J gene lost 4 bases, with 10 bases spanning the gap. The CDR3 is 14 residues long. Germline CDR1 is WSHSY and CDR2 is SAAADI. In nucleotides, the CDR3 is TGCGCCAGCAGTGGAGGAAGACTCACCGGGGAGCTGTTTTTT. Translating gives CASSGGRLTGELFF.

The rearrangement uses TRBV25-1 and TRBJ2-1; 9 nucleotides align to TRBD2. The CDR3 is made up of 16 amino acids. V lost 2 bases and J lost 7; bases outside the gene matches: 9. The germline gives CDR1 MGHDK, CDR2 SYGVNS. DNA of the CDR3: TGTGCCAGCAGTGAAAGGAGGCGGGGGGGCCTTAATGAGCAGTTCTTC. It specifies CASSERRRGGLNEQFF.

Notes on this clone: Additional DNA sequences in this sample encode the identical CDR3. This chain joins TRBV6-1 and TRBJ2-3; D unclear. The CDR3 runs to 13 residues. V was cut by 3 bases and J by 1 base, with 5 bases left in between. Germline V gene data show CDR1 as MNHNS and CDR2 as SASEGT. CDR3 DNA: TGTGCCAGCAGTGACCAGGGCACAGATACGCAGTATTTT. It yields the protein CASSDQGTDTQYF.

The V gene is TRBV11-2, the J gene TRBJ2-5; no definite D call. V shed 1 base and J shed 7 bases, with 25 bases lying between them. This CDR3 has 18 amino acids. Germline loops: CDR1 SGHAT, CDR2 FQNNGV. The CDR3 region has the DNA TGTGCCAGCAGCTTAGTCGGTTTCGGGCAGTCCCAAGAATCGACCCAGTACTTC. Protein: CASSLVGFGQSQESTQYF. Using reference TRBV11-2 and TRBJ2-5 for the parts outside the CDR3, the full variable domain is EAGVAQSPRYKIIEKRQSVAFWCNPISGHATLYWYQQILGQGPKLLIQFQNNGVVDDSQLPKDRFSAERLKGVDSTLKIQPAKLEDSAVYLCASSLVGFGQSQESTQYFGPGTRLLVL.

The V gene is TRBV28, the J gene TRBJ2-1, with a tentative D call TRBD1 (6 bases). The CDR3 is made up of 18 amino acids. V dropped 2 bases and J dropped 8 bases, with 25 bases sitting between them. Germline V CDR1 and CDR2: MDHEN, SYDVKM. CDR3 loop: CASSLNIDSGHPLDEQFF. The CDR3 coding sequence is TGTGCCAGCAGTTTAAATATCGATTCGGGACACCCTCTGGATGAGCAGTTCTTC.